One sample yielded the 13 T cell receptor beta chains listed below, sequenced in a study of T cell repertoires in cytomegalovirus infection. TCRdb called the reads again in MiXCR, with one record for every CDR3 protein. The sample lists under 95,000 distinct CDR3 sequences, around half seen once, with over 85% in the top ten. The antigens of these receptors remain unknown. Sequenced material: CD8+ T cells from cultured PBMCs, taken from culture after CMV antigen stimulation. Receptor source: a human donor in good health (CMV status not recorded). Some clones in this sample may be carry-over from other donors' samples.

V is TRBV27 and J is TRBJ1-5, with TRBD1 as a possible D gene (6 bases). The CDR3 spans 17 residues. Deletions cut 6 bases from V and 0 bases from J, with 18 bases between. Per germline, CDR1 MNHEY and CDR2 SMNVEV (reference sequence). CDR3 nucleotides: TGTGCCAGCAGCCCGAGTTCAGGGGATTATAGCAATCAGCCCCAGCATTTT. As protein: CASSPSSGDYSNQPQHF.

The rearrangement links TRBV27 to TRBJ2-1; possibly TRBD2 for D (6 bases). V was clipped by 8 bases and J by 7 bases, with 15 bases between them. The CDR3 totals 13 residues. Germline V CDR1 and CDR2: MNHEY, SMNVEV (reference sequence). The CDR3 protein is CASWGTRGNEQFF. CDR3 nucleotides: TGTGCCAGCTGGGGGACCCGGGGGAATGAGCAGTTCTTC.

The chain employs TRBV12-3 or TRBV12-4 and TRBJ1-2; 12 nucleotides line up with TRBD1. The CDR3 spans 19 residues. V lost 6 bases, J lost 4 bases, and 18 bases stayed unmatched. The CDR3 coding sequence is TGTGCCAGCAGCCCTCCGACTGGGACAGGGGGCATAAGTCCCTATGGCTACACCTTC. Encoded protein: CASSPPTGTGGISPYGYTF.

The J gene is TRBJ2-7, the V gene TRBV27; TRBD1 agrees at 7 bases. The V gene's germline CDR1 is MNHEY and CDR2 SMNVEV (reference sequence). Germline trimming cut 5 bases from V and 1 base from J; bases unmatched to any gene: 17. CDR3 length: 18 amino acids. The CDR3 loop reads CASSLRLITGAQSYEQYF. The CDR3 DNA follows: TGTGCCAGCAGTCTGCGACTCATTACAGGGGCGCAATCCTACGAGCAGTACTTC.

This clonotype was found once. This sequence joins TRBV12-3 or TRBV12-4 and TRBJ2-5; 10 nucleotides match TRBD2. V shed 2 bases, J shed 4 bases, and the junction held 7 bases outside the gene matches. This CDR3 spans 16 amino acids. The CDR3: CASSLSGGALSETQYF. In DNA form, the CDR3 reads TGTGCCAGCAGTTTAAGCGGGGGGGCCTTATCAGAGACCCAGTACTTC.

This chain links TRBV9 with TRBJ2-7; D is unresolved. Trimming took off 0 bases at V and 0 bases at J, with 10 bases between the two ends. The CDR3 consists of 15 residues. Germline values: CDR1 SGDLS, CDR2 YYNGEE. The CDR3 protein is CASSVEQIPSYEQYF. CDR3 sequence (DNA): TGTGCCAGCAGCGTAGAACAGATCCCCTCCTACGAGCAGTACTTC.

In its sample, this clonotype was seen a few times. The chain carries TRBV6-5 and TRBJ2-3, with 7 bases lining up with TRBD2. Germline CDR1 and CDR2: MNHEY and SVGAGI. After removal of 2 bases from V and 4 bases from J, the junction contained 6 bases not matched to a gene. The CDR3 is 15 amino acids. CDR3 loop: CASSYGSAGADTQYF. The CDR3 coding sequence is TGTGCCAGCAGTTACGGTTCGGCGGGAGCAGATACGCAGTATTTT.

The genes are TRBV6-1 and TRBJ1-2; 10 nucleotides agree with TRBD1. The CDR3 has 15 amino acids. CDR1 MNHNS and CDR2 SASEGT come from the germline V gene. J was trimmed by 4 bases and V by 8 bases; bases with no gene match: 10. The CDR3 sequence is CASGEDRGTIYGYTF. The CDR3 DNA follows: TGTGCCAGCGGCGAGGACAGGGGGACGATCTATGGCTACACCTTC.

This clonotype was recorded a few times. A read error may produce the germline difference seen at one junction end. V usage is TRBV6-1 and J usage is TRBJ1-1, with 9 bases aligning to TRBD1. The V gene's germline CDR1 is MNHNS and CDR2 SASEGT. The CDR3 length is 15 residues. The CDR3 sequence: CASREATGGTTEAFF. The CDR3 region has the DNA TGTGCCAGCAGGGAAGCGACAGGGGGGACCACTGAAGCTTTCTTT.

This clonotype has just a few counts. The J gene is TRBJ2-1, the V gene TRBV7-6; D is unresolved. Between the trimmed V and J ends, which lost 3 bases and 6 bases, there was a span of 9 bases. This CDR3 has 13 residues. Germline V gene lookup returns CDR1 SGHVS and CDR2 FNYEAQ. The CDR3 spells CASSLRRSNEQFF. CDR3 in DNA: TGTGCCAGCAGCTTGAGACGAAGCAATGAGCAGTTCTTC.

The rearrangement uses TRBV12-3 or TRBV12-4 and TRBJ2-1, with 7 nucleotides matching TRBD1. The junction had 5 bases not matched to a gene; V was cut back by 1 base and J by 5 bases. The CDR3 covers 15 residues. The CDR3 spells CASSLGAGGDNEQFF. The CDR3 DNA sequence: TGTGCCAGCAGTTTAGGCGCAGGGGGTGACAATGAGCAGTTCTTC.

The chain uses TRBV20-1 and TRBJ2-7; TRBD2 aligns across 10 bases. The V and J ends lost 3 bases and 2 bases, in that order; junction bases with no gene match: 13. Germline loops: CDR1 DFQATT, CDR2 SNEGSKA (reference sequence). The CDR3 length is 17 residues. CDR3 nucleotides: TGCAGTGCTAGTGGACTAGCGGCTGGGGCGACCACCTACGAGCAGTACTTC. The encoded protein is CSASGLAAGATTYEQYF.

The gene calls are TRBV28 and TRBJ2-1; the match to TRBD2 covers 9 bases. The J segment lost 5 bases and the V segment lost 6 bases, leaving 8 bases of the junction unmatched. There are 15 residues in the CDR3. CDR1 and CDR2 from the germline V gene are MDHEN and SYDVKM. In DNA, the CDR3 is TGTGCCAGCAGCCTCTCTAGCGGGGCTAACAATGAGCAGTTCTTC. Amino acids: CASSLSSGANNEQFF. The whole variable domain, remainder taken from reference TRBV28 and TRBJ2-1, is DVKVTQSSRYLVKRTGEKVFLECVQDMDHENMFWYRQDPGLGLRLIYFSYDVKMKEKGDIPEGYSVSREKKERFSLILESASTNQTSMYLCASSLSSGANNEQFFGPGTRLTVL.